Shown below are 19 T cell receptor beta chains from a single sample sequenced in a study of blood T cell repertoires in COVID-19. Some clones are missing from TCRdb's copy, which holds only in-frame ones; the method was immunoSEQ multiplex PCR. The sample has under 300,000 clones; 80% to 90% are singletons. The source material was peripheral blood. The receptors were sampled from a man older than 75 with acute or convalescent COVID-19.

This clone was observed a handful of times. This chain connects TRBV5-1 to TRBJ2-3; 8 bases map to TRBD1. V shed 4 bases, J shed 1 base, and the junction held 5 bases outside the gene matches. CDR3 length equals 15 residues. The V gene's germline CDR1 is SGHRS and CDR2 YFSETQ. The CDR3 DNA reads TGCGCCAGCAGCACGGGACAGGTCCGCACAGATACGCAGTATTTT. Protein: CASSTGQVRTDTQYF.

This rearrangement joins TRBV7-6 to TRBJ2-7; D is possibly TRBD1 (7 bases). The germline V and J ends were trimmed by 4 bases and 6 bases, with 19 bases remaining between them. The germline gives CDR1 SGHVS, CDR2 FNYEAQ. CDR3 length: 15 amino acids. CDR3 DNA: TGTGCCAGCAGCTCTGGGGGGACAGAGATAGGCGAGCAGTACTTC. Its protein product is CASSSGGTEIGEQYF.

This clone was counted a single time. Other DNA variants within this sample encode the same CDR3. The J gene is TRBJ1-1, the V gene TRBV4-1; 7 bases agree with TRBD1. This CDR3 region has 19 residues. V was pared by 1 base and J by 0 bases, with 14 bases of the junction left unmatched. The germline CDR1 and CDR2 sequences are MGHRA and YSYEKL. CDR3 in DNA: TGCGCCAGCAGCCAAGCGGGGCTACCGGGACAGTTCATGAACACTGAAGCTTTCTTT. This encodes CASSQAGLPGQFMNTEAFF.

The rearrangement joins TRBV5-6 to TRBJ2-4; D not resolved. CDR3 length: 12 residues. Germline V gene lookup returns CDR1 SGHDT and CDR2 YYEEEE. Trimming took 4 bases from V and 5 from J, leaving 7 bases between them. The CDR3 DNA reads TGTGCCAGCAGCGATCAGGAAAACATTCAGTACTTC. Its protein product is CASSDQENIQYF.

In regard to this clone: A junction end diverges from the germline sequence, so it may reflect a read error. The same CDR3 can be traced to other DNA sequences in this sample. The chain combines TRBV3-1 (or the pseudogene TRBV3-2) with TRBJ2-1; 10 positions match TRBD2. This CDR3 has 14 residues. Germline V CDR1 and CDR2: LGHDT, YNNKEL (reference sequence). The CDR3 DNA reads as TGTGCCAGCAGTCAAGCGGGAGGGTACAATGAGCAGTTCTTC. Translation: CASSQAGGYNEQFF.

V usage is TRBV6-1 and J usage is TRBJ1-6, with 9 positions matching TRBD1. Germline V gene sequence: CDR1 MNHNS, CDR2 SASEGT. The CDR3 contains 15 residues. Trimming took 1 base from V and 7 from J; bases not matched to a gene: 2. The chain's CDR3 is CASSEVGTGNSPLHF. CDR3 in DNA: TGTGCCAGCAGTGAAGTGGGGACAGGGAATTCACCCCTCCACTTT.

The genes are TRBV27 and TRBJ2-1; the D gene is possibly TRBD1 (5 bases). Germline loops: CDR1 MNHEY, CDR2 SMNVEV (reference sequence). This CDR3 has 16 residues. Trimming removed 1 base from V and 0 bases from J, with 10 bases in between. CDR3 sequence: CASSLWGGTSYNEQFF. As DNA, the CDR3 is TGTGCCAGCAGTTTATGGGGCGGCACCTCCTACAATGAGCAGTTCTTC.

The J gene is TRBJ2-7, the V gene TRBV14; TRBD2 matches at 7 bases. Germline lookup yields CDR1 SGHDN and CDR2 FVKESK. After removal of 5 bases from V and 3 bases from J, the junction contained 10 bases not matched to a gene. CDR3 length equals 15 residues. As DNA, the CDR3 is TGTGCCAGCAGCGCAACACTAGCGCGAAACTACGAGCAGTACTTC. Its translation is CASSATLARNYEQYF.

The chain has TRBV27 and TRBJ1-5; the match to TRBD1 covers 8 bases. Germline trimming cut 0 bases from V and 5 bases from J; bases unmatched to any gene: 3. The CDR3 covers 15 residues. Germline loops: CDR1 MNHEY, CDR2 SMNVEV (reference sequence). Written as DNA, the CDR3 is TGTGCCAGCAGTTTATCTACAGGGGGGGATCAGCCCCAGCATTTT. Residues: CASSLSTGGDQPQHF.

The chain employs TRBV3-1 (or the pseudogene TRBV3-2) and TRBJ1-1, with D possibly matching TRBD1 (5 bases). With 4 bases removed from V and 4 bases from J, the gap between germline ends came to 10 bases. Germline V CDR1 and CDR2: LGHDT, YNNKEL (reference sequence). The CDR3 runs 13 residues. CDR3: CASSLGARTEAFF. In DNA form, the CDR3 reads TGTGCCAGCAGCCTAGGGGCTCGCACTGAAGCTTTCTTT.

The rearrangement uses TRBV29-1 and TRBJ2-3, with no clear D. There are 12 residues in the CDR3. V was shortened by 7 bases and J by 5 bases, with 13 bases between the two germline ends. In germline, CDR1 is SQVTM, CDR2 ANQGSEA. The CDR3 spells CSAAEVGDTQYF. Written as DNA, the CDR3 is TGCAGCGCCGCAGAGGTGGGAGATACGCAGTATTTT.

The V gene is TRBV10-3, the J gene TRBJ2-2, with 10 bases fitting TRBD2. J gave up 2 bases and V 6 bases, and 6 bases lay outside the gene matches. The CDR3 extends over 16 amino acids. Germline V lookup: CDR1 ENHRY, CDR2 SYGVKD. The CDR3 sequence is CAIRSWTSGNTGELFF. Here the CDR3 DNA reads TGTGCCATCAGATCCTGGACTAGCGGAAACACCGGGGAGCTGTTTTTT.

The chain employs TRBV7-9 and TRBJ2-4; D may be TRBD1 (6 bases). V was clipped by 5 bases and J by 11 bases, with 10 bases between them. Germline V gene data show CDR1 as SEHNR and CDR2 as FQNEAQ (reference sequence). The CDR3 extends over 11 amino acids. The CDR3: CASSTGNLQYF. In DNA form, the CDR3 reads TGTGCCAGCAGCACAGGGAACCTTCAGTACTTC.

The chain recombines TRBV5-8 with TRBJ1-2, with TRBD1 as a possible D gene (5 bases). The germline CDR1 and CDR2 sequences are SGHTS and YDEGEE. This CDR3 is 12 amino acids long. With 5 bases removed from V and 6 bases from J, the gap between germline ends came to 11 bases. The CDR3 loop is CASRRGGNGYTF. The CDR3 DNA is TGTGCCAGCAGGCGGGGGGGGAATGGCTACACCTTC.

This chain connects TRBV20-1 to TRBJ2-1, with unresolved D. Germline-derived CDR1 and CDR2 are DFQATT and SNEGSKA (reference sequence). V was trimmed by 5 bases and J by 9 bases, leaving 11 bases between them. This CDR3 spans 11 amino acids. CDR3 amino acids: CSAWKRVEQFF. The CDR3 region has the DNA TGCAGTGCTTGGAAGCGAGTTGAGCAGTTCTTC.

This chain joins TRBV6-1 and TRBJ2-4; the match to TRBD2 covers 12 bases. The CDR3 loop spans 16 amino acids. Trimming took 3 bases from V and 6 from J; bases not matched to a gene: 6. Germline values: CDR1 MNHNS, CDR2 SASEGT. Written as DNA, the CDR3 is TGTGCCAGCAGTGAGGGACTAGCGGGCCTGAGAAACATTCAGTACTTC. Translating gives CASSEGLAGLRNIQYF.

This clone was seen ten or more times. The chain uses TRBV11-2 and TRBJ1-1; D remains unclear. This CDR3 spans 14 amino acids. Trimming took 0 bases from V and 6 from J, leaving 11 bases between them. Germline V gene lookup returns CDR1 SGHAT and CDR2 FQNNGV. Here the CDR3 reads CASSLDSWASEAFF. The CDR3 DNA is TGTGCCAGCAGCTTAGATTCATGGGCGTCTGAAGCTTTCTTT.

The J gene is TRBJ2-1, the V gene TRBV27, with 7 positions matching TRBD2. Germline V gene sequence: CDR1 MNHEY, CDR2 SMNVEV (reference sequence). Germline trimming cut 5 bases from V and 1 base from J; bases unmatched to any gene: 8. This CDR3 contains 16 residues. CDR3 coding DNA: TGTGCCAGCAGTACTACCCAGCGGGGTTCCTACAATGAGCAGTTCTTC. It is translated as CASSTTQRGSYNEQFF.

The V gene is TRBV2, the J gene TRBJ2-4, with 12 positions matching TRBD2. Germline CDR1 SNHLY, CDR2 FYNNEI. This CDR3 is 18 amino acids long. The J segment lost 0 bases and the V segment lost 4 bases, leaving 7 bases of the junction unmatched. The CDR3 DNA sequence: TGTGCCAGCAGTGTGGAGACTAGCGGGAGCCTAGCCAAAAACATTCAGTACTTC. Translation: CASSVETSGSLAKNIQYF.